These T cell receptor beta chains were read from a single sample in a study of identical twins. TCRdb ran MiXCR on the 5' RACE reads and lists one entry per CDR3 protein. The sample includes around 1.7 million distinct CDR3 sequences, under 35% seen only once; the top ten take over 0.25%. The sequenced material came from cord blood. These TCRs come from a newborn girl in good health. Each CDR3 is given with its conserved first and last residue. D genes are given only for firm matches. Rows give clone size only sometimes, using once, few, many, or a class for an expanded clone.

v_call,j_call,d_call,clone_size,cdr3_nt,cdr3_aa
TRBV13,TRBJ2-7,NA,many,TGTGCCAGCAGCTCCGGACTGGGCTCCTACGAGCAGTACTTC,CASSSGLGSYEQYF
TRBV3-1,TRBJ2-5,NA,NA,TGTGCCAGCAGCCAAGTATACAGCCAAGAGACCCAGTACTTC,CASSQVYSQETQYF
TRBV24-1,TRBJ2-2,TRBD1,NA,TGTGCCACCGGCAGACAGGGGGCGCACACCGGGGAGCTGTTTTTT,CATGRQGAHTGELFF
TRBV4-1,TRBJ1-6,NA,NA,TGCGCCAGCAGCCAAGGCCAGGGATTGATTCTAAATTCACCCCTCCACTTT,CASSQGQGLILNSPLHF
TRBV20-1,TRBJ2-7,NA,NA,TGCAGTGCGGAAGACGCTTCCGATTCCTACGAGCAGTACTTC,CSAEDASDSYEQYF
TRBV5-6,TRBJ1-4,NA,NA,TGTGCCAGCAGCGGAACAGGGCGGGGAACTAATGAAAAACTGTTTTTT,CASSGTGRGTNEKLFF
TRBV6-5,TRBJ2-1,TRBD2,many,TGTGCCAGCAGTTACTCGGCTAGCGGGAGGGCCGAGAGCAATGAGCAGTTCTTC,CASSYSASGRAESNEQFF
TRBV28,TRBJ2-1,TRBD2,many,TGTGCCACCTTAGCGGGAGGGAATGAGCAGTTCTTC,CATLAGGNEQFF
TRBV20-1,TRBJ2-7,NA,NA,TGCAGTGCTAGTGAAGTTAGGGGCTACGAGCAGTACTTC,CSASEVRGYEQYF
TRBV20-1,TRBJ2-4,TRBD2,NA,TGCAGTGCTAGAGAGGTGGTAGCGGGGGGGCCGTCGAGTTATAACATTCAGTACTTC,CSAREVVAGGPSSYNIQYF
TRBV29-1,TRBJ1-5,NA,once,TGCAGCGTGGGACGAGGGAGTGGGAGCAATCAGCCCCAGCATTTT,CSVGRGSGSNQPQHF
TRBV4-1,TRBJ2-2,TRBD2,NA,TGCGCCAGCAGCCAAGAACCTAGCGGTAGAACGAACACCGGGGAGCTGTTTTTT,CASSQEPSGRTNTGELFF
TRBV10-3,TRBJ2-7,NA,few,TGTGCCATCAGTGGTCCCACCGAGCAGTACTTC,CAISGPTEQYF
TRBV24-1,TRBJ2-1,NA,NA,TGTGTCACCAGTGATTTGCAATTAGTCGGCAATGAGCAGTTCTTC,CVTSDLQLVGNEQFF
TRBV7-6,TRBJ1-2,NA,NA,TGTGCCAGCAGCTTAGGAAACAGACTCGCTAACTATGGCTACACCTTC,CASSLGNRLANYGYTF
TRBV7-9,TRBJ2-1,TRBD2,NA,TGTGCCAGCAGCTCCTTAAAGTTCCCCCCACTAGCGGGCTCCTACAATGAGCAGTTCTTC,CASSSLKFPPLAGSYNEQFF
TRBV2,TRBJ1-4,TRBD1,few,TGTGCCAGCAGACCGGGACAGACAAATGAAAAACTGTTTTTT,CASRPGQTNEKLFF
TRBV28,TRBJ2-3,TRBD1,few,TGTGCCAGCAGTTTTTCCGGGACAGGGAGCACAGATACGCAGTATTTT,CASSFSGTGSTDTQYF
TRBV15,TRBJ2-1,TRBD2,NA,TGTGCCACCAGCCGAATCCACGGACTAGCGGGAGACAATGAGCAGTTCTTC,CATSRIHGLAGDNEQFF
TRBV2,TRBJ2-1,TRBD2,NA,TGTGCCGGAACGACTAGCGCGTACAATGAGCAGTTCTTC,CAGTTSAYNEQFF
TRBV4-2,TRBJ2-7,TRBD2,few,TGTGCCAGCAGCCAAGTGCGCGGGGGGGCCTACGAGCAGTACTTC,CASSQVRGGAYEQYF
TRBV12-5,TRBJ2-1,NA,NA,TGTGCTAGTGGTTTCGGTGGAGGGGGATACAATGAGCAGTTCTTC,CASGFGGGGYNEQFF
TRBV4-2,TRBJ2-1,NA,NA,TGTGCCAGCAGCCAAGATGGGGGGACTGGAAAATACAATGAGCAGTTCTTC,CASSQDGGTGKYNEQFF
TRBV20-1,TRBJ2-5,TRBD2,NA,TGCAGTGCTAGAGATATATTGGTGACTAGCAACCATGAGCAGTACTTC,CSARDILVTSNHEQYF
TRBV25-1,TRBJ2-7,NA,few,TGTGCCAGCAGTGGAGACATCTCCTACGAGCAGTACTTC,CASSGDISYEQYF
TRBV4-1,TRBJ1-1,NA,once,TGCGCCAGCAGCCAAGCTTCTGGGGCTGAAGCTTTCTTT,CASSQASGAEAFF
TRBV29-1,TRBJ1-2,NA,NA,TGCAGCGTTGCCGGGGTTAGGTATGGCTACACCTTC,CSVAGVRYGYTF
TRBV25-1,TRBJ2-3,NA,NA,TGTGCCAGCAGAGACCAGGGCACAGATACGCAGTATTTT,CASRDQGTDTQYF
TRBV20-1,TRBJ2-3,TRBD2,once,TGCAGTGCCAGACTGAGCGGGAGAGATACGCAGTATTTT,CSARLSGRDTQYF
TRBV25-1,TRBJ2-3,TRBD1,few,TGTGCCAGCAGTGAATTACAGGGGGGCGCAGATACGCAGTATTTT,CASSELQGGADTQYF
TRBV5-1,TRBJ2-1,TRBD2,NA,TGCGCCAGCAGCTTTGGAGCGGGGAGCAATGAGCAGTTCTTC,CASSFGAGSNEQFF
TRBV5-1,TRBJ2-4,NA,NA,TGCGCCAGCAGCCCCGGAGGGCCGGCGAACATTCAGTACTTC,CASSPGGPANIQYF
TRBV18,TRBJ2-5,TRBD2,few,TGTGCCAGCTCACCACTAGCGGGGAAACAAGAGACCCAGTACTTC,CASSPLAGKQETQYF
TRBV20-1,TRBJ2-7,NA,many,TGCAGTGCGGCCTCCGGCTACGAGCAGTACTTC,CSAASGYEQYF
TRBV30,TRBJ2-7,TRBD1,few,TGTGCCTGGAAGGAACAGGGGGTTCACTACGAGCAGTACTTC,CAWKEQGVHYEQYF
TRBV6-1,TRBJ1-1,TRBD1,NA,TGTGCCAGCAGTGCCCCCAGGGGGCATGGCACTGAAGCTTTCTTT,CASSAPRGHGTEAFF
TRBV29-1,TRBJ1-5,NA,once,TGCAGCGTTAGGGTTCGAAATCAGCCCCAGCATTTT,CSVRVRNQPQHF
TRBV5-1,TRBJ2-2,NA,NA,TGCGCCAGCAACGAGAGAAGGGGTAGAGGAACCGGGGAGCTGTTTTTT,CASNERRGRGTGELFF
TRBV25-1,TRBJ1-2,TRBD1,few,TGTGCCAGCAGTGCCTCCCGTACAGGGGCTAACTATGGCTACACCTTC,CASSASRTGANYGYTF
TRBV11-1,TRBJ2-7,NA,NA,TGTGCCAGCAGCTTAGCCCCTCAAGAGGCGGGGTACGAGCAGTACTTC,CASSLAPQEAGYEQYF
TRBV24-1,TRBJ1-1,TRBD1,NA,TGTGCCACCAGTGACCCCGGGACAGGGGCGCAAGGAGCTTTCTTT,CATSDPGTGAQGAFF
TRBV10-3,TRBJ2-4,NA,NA,TGTGCCATCAGTGAAGGAAGTTCGGCCTTTAAAAACATTCGGTACTTC,CAISEGSSAFKNIRYF
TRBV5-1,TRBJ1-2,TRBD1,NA,TGCGCCAGCAGAAGCCCAAACAGGGGGGCTAACTATGGCTACACCTTC,CASRSPNRGANYGYTF
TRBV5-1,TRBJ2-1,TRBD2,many,TGCGCCAGCAGCTTGGTGGGGGGACTACTCGACAATGAGCAGTTCTTC,CASSLVGGLLDNEQFF
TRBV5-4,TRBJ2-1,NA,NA,TGTGCCAGCAGCCCCCAGGCTGATGAGCAGTTCTTC,CASSPQADEQFF